This T cell receptor beta chain came from a study of shared clonotypes between healthy human individuals (dated by TCRdb to the early 2020s). For the wider study: The cohort comprised a couple of women and a few men aged 18 to 49 years. To estimate repertoire size and how much clonotypes are shared between individuals, the study performed deep sequencing of blood TCR repertoires from 4 to 6 healthy adults. For each donor, CD4 naive and CD4 memory were each given three plates, CD8 naive was given two plates, and CD8 memory was given one plate. To increase sequencing depth and limit assay-specific biases, different laboratories used diverse techniques to prepare libraries and sequence TCR repertoires. Between about 0.85 and 8.9 billion PBMCs per donor were obtained by leukapheresis.

According to the germline V gene, CDR1 reads SGHTA and CDR2 reads FQGNSA. The CDR3 runs 17 residues from the cysteine to the phenylalanine. Here the CDR3 DNA is all that survives: 51 bases in frame from base 1. V and J are truncated by 7 bases and 7 bases respectively, leaving an intervening sequence of 26 bases. Turning to this clone: It lacks a known antigen. Base-call qualities are not available, and no considerably larger clone is one nucleotide away.

Donors were healthy HIV-negative adults with no recently reported acute infections or vaccinations. Every donor was a Caucasian adult living in Nashville, Tennessee, USA. CD4+ T cells were enriched by magnetic negative selection; naive cells were then positively selected on CD45RA, and the negative fraction formed the memory subset. Blood was collected by leukapheresis, and PBMCs were isolated by Ficoll-Histopaque density gradient centrifugation and then cryopreserved in liquid nitrogen vapor phase. Analytical flow cytometry was used to check the purity and quantity of every magnetically sorted T cell population. Each sorted fraction had its genomic DNA isolated and then quantified by UV absorbance on a Nanodrop 2000c. General conclusions and limits of the study: Pairwise subsampling led to the expectation that sequencing depth would affect the degree of clonotype sharing among donors. Even with the large sequencing depth, rarefaction of the sorted-subset datasets indicated that sequencing was incomplete. Sampling was restricted to blood, and TCR repertoires in tissue are likely to differ from TCR repertoires in blood. Because the study included a small number of donors, the genetic and exposure-history diversity represented was limited. Higher generation probabilities were observed for clonotypes shared by all four sorted-subset donors than for non-shared clonotypes. Estimated clonotype richness was generally larger for naive than for memory subsets. Across a few donors, roughly 5.1% of naive CD4, roughly 3.5% of naive CD8, under 2.5% of memory CD4, and 0.4% of memory CD8 clonotypes were shared.

Using the deep immunoSEQ assay, multiplex PCR amplified TCR CDR3 regions from genomic DNA. Extracted genomic DNA from each cell subset was spread evenly across all wells of several immunoSEQ 96-well plates, with each plate serving as a replicate. For sorted subsets, 150 to 250 ng of genomic DNA, equivalent to around 31,000 T cell genomes, went into each replicate PCR. Purified libraries were quantified with a Qubit 3.0 fluorometer, sized on a Bioanalyzer 2100, and re-quantified with the KAPA Library Quantification kit. A separate single-read 150-cycle Illumina NextSeq 550 flow cell was used to sequence each immunoSEQ 96-well plate. In the source study's methods: Because the immunoSEQ output included only junctional sequences and no quality scores, the filtering could not be the same as the filtering used for full-length reads. Sequences were annotated with PyIR, a Python wrapper for IgBLAST v1.9, and V/J genes and CDR3 were assigned using IMGT germline references. Any read was removed if the V/J assignment was weak (E-value above 1e-6), the CDR3 was missing, or the read contained stop codons, out-of-frame junctions, or ambiguous translated residues. V3J clonotypes were defined by identical inferred V gene, J gene, and CDR3 amino acid sequence. To compute the percentage overlap between repertoires, the number of shared unique clonotypes was divided by the size of the smaller repertoire. RTK rarefaction, the Chao1 estimator, and Recon v2.1 estimates of unobserved clonotypes were used to assess repertoire richness. Generation probabilities were computed with OLGA for all TCRbeta clonotypes obtained by the gDNA method from several donors. The clones in this table, taken by TCRdb from immuneACCESS, are in-frame only. Not every clone is retained; where verified, under half of the shortfall comes from an unresolved V gene, and the cause of the rest is unknown. V and J calls and clone size follow that table, whereas D and trimming were derived from the DNA. The sample yields 2 million to 2.5 million clones; 93% were counted once. The ten biggest clones cover under 0.45% of the sample.

Recombination connected TRBV7-2 to TRBJ1-5; TRBD1 is possibly the D segment (6 matching bases). This receptor was taken from a man younger than 35 in good health. Some clones in this sample may be carry-over from other donors' samples. Source material: naive CD4+ T cells from PBMCs. The cell subset or site label corresponds to: CD45RA+ positively selected. The sequenced DNA: TGTGCCAGCACCGTGGTCCAAAATCTACCAGGGGAACAGCCCCAGCATTTT. Its translation reads: CASTVVQNLPGEQPQHF. Reference TRBV7-2 and TRBJ1-5 genes cover what lies past the CDR3, so the full variable domain is GAGVSQSPSNKVTEKGKDVELRCDPISGHTALYWYRQSLGQGLEFLIYFQGNSAPDKSGLPSDRFSAERTGGSVSTLTIQRTQQEDSAVYLCASTVVQNLPGEQPQHFGDGTRLSIL.